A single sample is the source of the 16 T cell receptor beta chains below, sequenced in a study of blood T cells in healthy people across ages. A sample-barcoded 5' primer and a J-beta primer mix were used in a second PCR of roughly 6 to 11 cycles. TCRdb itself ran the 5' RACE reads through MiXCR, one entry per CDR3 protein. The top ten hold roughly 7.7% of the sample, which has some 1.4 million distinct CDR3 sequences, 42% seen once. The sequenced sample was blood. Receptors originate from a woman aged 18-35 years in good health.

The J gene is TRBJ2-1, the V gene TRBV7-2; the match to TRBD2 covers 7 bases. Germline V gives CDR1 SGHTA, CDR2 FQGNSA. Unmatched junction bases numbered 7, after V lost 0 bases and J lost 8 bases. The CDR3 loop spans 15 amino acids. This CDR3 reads CASSLAAGVHDEQFF. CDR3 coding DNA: TGTGCCAGCAGCTTAGCGGCGGGAGTCCACGATGAGCAGTTCTTC.

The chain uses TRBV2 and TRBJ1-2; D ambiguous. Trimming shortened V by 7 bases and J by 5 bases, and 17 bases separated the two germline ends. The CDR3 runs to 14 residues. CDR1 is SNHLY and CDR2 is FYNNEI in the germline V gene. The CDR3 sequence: CASTADGLAYGYTF. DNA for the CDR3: TGTGCCAGCACCGCGGACGGACTGGCTTATGGCTACACCTTC.

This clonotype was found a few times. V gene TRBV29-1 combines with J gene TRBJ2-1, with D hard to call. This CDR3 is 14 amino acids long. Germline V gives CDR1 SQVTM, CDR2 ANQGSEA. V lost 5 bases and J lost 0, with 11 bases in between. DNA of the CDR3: TGCAGCGTTAGGACGGAACACTCCTACAATGAGCAGTTCTTC. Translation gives CSVRTEHSYNEQFF.

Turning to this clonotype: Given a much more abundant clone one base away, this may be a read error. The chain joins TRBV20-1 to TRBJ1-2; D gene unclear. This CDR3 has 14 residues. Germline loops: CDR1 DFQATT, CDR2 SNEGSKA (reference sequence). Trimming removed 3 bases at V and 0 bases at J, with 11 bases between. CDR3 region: CSASVQAPNYGYTF. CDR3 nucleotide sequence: TGCAGTGCTAGTGTCCAGGCTCCTAACTATGGCTACACCTTC.

CDR3 amino acids: CSRTSVSSYNEQYF. The CDR3 region has the DNA TGCAGCCGGACTAGCGTTAGCTCCTACAATGAGCAGTACTTC. V gene TRBV20-1 combines with J gene TRBJ2-1; 9 bases are a match to TRBD2. The DNA matches TRBJ2-7 better at its end, which makes the J call doubtful. CDR3 length: 14 amino acids. Per the germline V gene, CDR1 is DFQATT and CDR2 is SNEGSKA (reference sequence).

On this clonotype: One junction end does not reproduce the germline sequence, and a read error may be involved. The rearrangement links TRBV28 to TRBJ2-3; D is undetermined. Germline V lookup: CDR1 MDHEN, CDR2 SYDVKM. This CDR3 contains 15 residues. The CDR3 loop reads CTSSFLQESTDTQYF. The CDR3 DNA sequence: TGTACCAGCAGTTTCCTCCAGGAAAGCACAGATACGCAGTATTTT.

The CDR3 spells CSVGGTGGETQFF. CDR3 sequence (DNA): TGCAGCGTAGGGGGGACAGGGGGAGAGACCCAGTTCTTC. The chain uses TRBV29-1 and TRBJ2-1; 11 nucleotides align to TRBD1. J lost 13 bases, V lost 6 bases, and 11 bases had no gene match. Per germline, CDR1 SQVTM and CDR2 ANQGSEA. The CDR3 extends over 13 amino acids.

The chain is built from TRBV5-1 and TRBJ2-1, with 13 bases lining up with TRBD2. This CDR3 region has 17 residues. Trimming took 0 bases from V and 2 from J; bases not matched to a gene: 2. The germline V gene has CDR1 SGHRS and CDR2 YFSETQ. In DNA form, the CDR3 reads TGCGCCAGCAGCTTGGCCGGACTAGCGGGGGCCTACAATGAGCAGTTCTTC. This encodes CASSLAGLAGAYNEQFF.

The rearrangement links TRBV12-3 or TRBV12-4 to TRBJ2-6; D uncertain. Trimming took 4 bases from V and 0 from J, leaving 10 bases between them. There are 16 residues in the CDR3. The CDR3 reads CASSSRRTSGANVLTF. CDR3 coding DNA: TGTGCCAGCAGTTCTCGACGGACCTCTGGGGCCAACGTCCTGACTTTC.

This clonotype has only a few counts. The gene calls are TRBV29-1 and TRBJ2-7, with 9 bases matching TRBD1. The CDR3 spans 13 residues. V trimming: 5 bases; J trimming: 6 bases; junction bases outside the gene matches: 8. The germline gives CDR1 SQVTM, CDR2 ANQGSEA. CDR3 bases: TGCAGCGTTACGCCGGGACAGGGTACCGAGCAGTACTTC. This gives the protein CSVTPGQGTEQYF.

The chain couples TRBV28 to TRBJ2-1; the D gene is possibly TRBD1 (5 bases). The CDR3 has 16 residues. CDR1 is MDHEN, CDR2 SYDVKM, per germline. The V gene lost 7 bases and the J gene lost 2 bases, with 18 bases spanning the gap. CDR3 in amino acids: CASTLLGASTYNEQFF. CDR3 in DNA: TGTGCCAGCACCCTCTTAGGGGCTAGTACCTACAATGAGCAGTTCTTC.

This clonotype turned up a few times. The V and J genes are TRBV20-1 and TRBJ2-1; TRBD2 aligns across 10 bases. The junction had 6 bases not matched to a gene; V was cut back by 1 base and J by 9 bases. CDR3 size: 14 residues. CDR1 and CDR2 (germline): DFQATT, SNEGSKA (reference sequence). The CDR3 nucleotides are TGCAGTGCTAGAGGTCCTAGCGGGAGAACTGAGCAGTTCTTC. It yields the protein CSARGPSGRTEQFF.

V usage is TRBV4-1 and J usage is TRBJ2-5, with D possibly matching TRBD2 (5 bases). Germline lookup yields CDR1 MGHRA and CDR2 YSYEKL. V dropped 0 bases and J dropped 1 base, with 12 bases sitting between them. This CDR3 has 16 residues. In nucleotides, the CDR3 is TGCGCCAGCAGCCAAGATAGAAGCGGAAGCCAAGAGACCCAGTACTTC. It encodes CASSQDRSGSQETQYF.

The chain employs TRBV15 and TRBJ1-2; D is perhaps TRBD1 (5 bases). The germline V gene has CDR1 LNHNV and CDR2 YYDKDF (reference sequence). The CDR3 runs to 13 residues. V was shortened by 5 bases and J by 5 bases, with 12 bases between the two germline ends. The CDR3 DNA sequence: TGTGCCACCAGCTTTGGGACGGATTATGGCTACACCTTC. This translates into CATSFGTDYGYTF.

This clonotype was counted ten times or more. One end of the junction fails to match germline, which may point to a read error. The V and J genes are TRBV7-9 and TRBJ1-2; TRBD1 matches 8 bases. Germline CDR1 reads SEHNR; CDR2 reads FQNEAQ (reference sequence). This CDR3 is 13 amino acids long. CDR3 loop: CASSLAGGDGYTF. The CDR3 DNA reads TGTGCCAGCAGTTTAGCAGGGGGCGATGGCTACACCTTC.

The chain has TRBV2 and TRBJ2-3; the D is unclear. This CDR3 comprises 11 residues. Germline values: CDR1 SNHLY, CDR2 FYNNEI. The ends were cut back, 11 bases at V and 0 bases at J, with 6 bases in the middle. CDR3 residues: CARSSTDTQYF. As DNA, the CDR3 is TGTGCCCGCTCTAGCACAGATACGCAGTATTTT.